Presented here are 30 T cell receptor beta chains from one specimen sequenced in a study of type 1 and type 2 diabetes patients. The PCR template was genomic DNA. A primer set of 30 forward and 13 reverse primers amplified the CDR3. TCRdb used MiXCR to reprocess the multiplex PCR reads, holding one entry per CDR3 protein. The data contain around 300,000 distinct CDR3 sequences, around 47% of them seen just once; the ten biggest clones take up roughly an eighth. The sample consisted of peripheral blood mononuclear cells (PBMCs). The receptors shown here come from a man younger than 35 with type 2 diabetes.

The rearrangement links TRBV19 to TRBJ1-1; D is uncertain. Deletions cut 4 bases from V and 9 bases from J, with 12 bases between. The CDR3 loop spans 12 amino acids. Germline lookup yields CDR1 LNHDA and CDR2 SQIVND (reference sequence). CDR3 loop: CASSTGAGKAFF. CDR3 sequence (DNA): TGTGCCAGTAGTACGGGAGCGGGGAAAGCTTTCTTT.

The J gene is TRBJ1-1, the V gene TRBV6-1; D unresolved. Per the germline V gene, CDR1 is MNHNS and CDR2 is SASEGT. The V end lost 5 bases, the J end lost 7 bases, and 11 bases lay between the germline ends. CDR3 length: 12 amino acids. The CDR3 region is CASSYLDGEAFF. The CDR3 nucleotides are TGTGCCAGCAGTTATCTTGACGGTGAAGCTTTCTTT.

The chain joins TRBV5-1 to TRBJ2-7; 7 nucleotides match TRBD2. Germline V gives CDR1 SGHRS, CDR2 YFSETQ. The V gene end was trimmed by 1 base and the J gene end by 6 bases; junction bases not matched to a gene: 4. The CDR3 runs to 13 residues. CDR3 protein: CASSLMTSFEQYF. The CDR3 nucleotides are TGCGCCAGCAGCTTGATGACTAGCTTCGAGCAGTACTTC.

A single count supports this clonotype. J is TRBJ1-5 and V is TRBV7-2; D not resolved. The CDR3 has 14 amino acids. V was cut by 1 base and J by 4 bases, with 8 bases left in between. Germline V gives CDR1 SGHTA, CDR2 FQGNSA. The DNA of the CDR3 is TGTGCCAGCAGCTTAGACGGGGAGAATCAGCCCCAGCATTTT. Protein product: CASSLDGENQPQHF.

In its sample, this clonotype was seen a few times. The chain carries TRBV19 and TRBJ2-7; TRBD2 might be the D (7 bases). Trimming shortened V by 6 bases and J by 4 bases, and 19 bases separated the two germline ends. Germline loops: CDR1 LNHDA, CDR2 SQIVND (reference sequence). CDR3 length: 15 amino acids. CDR3 DNA: TGTGCCAGTAGCCCCTCAGGGGCGGGAGTATACGAGCAGTACTTC. Protein product: CASSPSGAGVYEQYF.

This chain connects TRBV27 to TRBJ2-7; D perhaps matches TRBD1 (5 bases). V lost 8 bases, J lost 4 bases, and 18 bases lay in between. The CDR3 runs to 14 residues. The germline CDR1 and CDR2 sequences are MNHEY and SMNVEV (reference sequence). CDR3: CASAMRQGTYEQYF. The DNA for the CDR3 is TGTGCCAGCGCGATGCGGCAGGGTACGTACGAGCAGTACTTC.

The chain employs TRBV24-1 and TRBJ2-1, with 8 bases fitting TRBD1. The CDR3 extends over 17 amino acids. CDR1 KGHDR and CDR2 SFDVKD come from the germline V gene. The junction had 14 bases not matched to a gene; V was cut back by 7 bases and J by 4 bases. CDR3 protein: CATSPSPRTGLYNEQFF. Written as DNA, the CDR3 is TGTGCCACCAGCCCATCGCCGCGGACAGGGTTATACAATGAGCAGTTCTTC.

The V and J genes are TRBV9 and TRBJ1-2; D remains unclear. CDR1 SGDLS and CDR2 YYNGEE come from the germline V gene. The CDR3 runs 13 residues. Trimming stripped 2 bases from V and 1 base from J, with 6 bases between. CDR3 sequence: CASSVGLNYGYTF. CDR3 DNA sequence: TGTGCCAGCAGCGTGGGCCTTAACTATGGCTACACCTTC. The whole variable domain, filled in from reference TRBV9 and TRBJ1-2, reads DSGVTQTPKHLITATGQRVTLRCSPRSGDLSVYWYQQSLDQGLQFLIQYYNGEERAKGNILERFSAQQFPDLHSELNLSSLELGDSALYFCASSVGLNYGYTFGSGTRLTVV.

This clonotype was observed a handful of times. The rearrangement links TRBV2 to TRBJ2-7, with D uncertain. Trimming took 7 bases from V and 7 from J, leaving 20 bases between them. Looked up from germline, CDR1 is SNHLY and CDR2 is FYNNEI. The CDR3 has 14 residues. The CDR3 DNA follows: TGTGCCAGCAAGGCGTGGGGAAACCCGATAGAGCAGTACTTC. Its protein product is CASKAWGNPIEQYF.

This clonotype was detected only a few times. The V gene is TRBV27, the J gene TRBJ2-7; the match to TRBD1 covers 7 bases. The germline V gene has CDR1 MNHEY and CDR2 SMNVEV (reference sequence). After removal of 5 bases from V and 4 bases from J, the junction contained 11 bases not matched to a gene. The CDR3 runs 15 residues. CDR3: CASSLSGQLTYEQYF. In DNA, the CDR3 is TGTGCCAGCAGTCTCTCGGGACAGCTTACGTACGAGCAGTACTTC.

In its sample, this clonotype was seen a few times. The CDR3 DNA follows: TGTGCCAGCAGTGCGCCGGGACAGGGTACGGAGACCCAGTACTTC. Translation: CASSAPGQGTETQYF. The chain has TRBV6-1 and TRBJ2-5; 9 bases match TRBD1. After removal of 4 bases from V and 5 bases from J, the junction contained 8 bases not matched to a gene. The CDR3 runs to 15 residues. Germline loops: CDR1 MNHNS, CDR2 SASEGT.

The chain carries TRBV19 and TRBJ1-4; D is unresolved. Per germline, CDR1 LNHDA and CDR2 SQIVND (reference sequence). V was clipped by 6 bases and J by 8 bases, with 19 bases between them. The CDR3 runs 15 residues. DNA of the CDR3: TGTGCCAGTAGAACACCTAGTCATCGCACAGAAAAACTGTTTTTT. Translating gives CASRTPSHRTEKLFF.

The chain carries TRBV29-1 and TRBJ2-3; 7 bases match TRBD1. This CDR3 has 19 residues. The germline CDR1 and CDR2 sequences are SQVTM and ANQGSEA. V lost 1 base and J lost 0; bases outside the gene matches: 16. This CDR3 reads CSVEGPWGQHSSSTDTQYF. CDR3 DNA: TGCAGCGTTGAAGGCCCTTGGGGACAGCATTCATCTAGCACAGATACGCAGTATTTT.

The chain has TRBV6-1 and TRBJ2-7; TRBD1 matches 10 bases. J gave up 3 bases and V 0 bases, and 5 bases lay outside the gene matches. Germline-derived CDR1 and CDR2 are MNHNS and SASEGT. This CDR3 has 16 amino acids. CDR3 sequence: CASSEASGQGNYEQYF. Written as DNA, the CDR3 is TGTGCCAGCAGTGAAGCGTCGGGACAGGGGAACTACGAGCAGTACTTC.

This clonotype was observed a handful of times. The chain employs TRBV9 and TRBJ2-5; TRBD2 agrees at 9 bases. This CDR3 is 16 amino acids long. Germline CDR1 is SGDLS and CDR2 is YYNGEE. V dropped 3 bases and J dropped 1; count of bases not matched to a gene: 7. The CDR3 DNA reads TGTGCCAGCAGCGCCTTCTCGACTAGCGGCCAAGAGACCCAGTACTTC. Translating it yields CASSAFSTSGQETQYF.

This chain joins TRBV20-1 and TRBJ2-1, with D perhaps assigned TRBD1 or TRBD2 (6 bases each). Germline lookup yields CDR1 DFQATT and CDR2 SNEGSKA (reference sequence). The CDR3 contains 20 residues. Trimming left V 3 bases short and J 0 bases short, with 27 bases between. The CDR3 DNA sequence: TGCAGTGCTAGTTTAGGCGGCCGGGGGCGGCTGACGAGCTCCTACAATGAGCAGTTCTTC. Protein: CSASLGGRGRLTSSYNEQFF.

The chain joins TRBV9 to TRBJ2-7; D is uncertain. Trimming took off 6 bases at V and 7 bases at J, with 14 bases between the two ends. Germline CDR1 SGDLS, CDR2 YYNGEE. This CDR3 is 12 amino acids long. CDR3 sequence: CASIFGLEEQYF. In DNA form, the CDR3 reads TGTGCCAGCATTTTCGGGTTAGAAGAGCAGTACTTC.

The table lists this clonotype with a few counts. V and J are TRBV19 and TRBJ1-5; tentatively, D is TRBD1 (5 bases). This CDR3 has 14 residues. V was trimmed by 3 bases and J by 5 bases, leaving 11 bases between them. The V gene's germline CDR1 is LNHDA and CDR2 SQIVND (reference sequence). In DNA, the CDR3 is TGTGCCAGTAGTATTCAGGGATCGGATCAGCCCCAGCATTTT. This translates into CASSIQGSDQPQHF.

Concerning this clonotype: A much bigger clone sits one base away, suggesting this may be a read error. The rearrangement links TRBV2 to TRBJ1-4; D is ambiguous. The germline V gene encodes CDR1 SNHLY and CDR2 FYNNEI. The V gene lost 3 bases and the J gene lost 1 base, with 3 bases spanning the gap. The CDR3 runs 13 residues. CDR3 DNA: TGTGCCAGCAGTGAGCTAACTAATGAAAAACTGTTTTTT. Amino acid sequence: CASSELTNEKLFF.

This sequence joins TRBV27 and TRBJ2-7, with 12 positions matching TRBD1. The J segment lost 4 bases and the V segment lost 8 bases, leaving 3 bases of the junction unmatched. In germline, CDR1 is MNHEY, CDR2 SMNVEV (reference sequence). The CDR3 is made up of 13 amino acids. Here the CDR3 reads CASGDRGLYEQYF. For the CDR3, the DNA is TGTGCCAGCGGGGACAGGGGGCTTTACGAGCAGTACTTC.

In DNA form, the CDR3 reads TGTGCCAGCAGCTTTCGAACCAGCGGGAGAGGTGCCTACGAGCAGTACTTC. Translating gives CASSFRTSGRGAYEQYF. The V gene is TRBV5-5, the J gene TRBJ2-7, with 8 positions matching TRBD2. Germline CDR1 SGHKS, CDR2 YYEKEE (reference sequence). This CDR3 region has 17 residues. The V segment lost 2 bases and the J segment 2 bases; nucleotides outside the gene matches: 12.

The chain recombines TRBV29-1 with TRBJ2-7; D unresolved. The CDR3 covers 13 residues. The germline V gene encodes CDR1 SQVTM and CDR2 ANQGSEA. V was shortened by 3 bases and J by 2 bases, with 11 bases between the two germline ends. This CDR3 reads CSVESAETYEQYF. DNA for the CDR3: TGCAGCGTTGAGTCGGCAGAGACCTACGAGCAGTACTTC.

This clonotype was detected only once. This is likely a read error, given that the CDR3 carries no conserved phenylalanine or tryptophan at its end. The chain couples TRBV6-5 to TRBJ1-6, with 7 bases matching TRBD1. The germline CDR1 and CDR2 sequences are MNHEY and SVGAGI. The CDR3 spans 14 residues. Germline trimming cut 5 bases from V and 6 bases from J; bases unmatched to any gene: 4. CDR3 amino acids: CASSRDRINSPLHL. As DNA, the CDR3 is TGTGCCAGCAGTCGGGACAGAATTAATTCACCCCTCCACCTT.

The chain has TRBV14 and TRBJ2-7; a weak D match, TRBD2 (7 bases). The V end lost 5 bases, the J end lost 1 base, and 12 bases lay between the germline ends. Germline V gene data show CDR1 as SGHDN and CDR2 as FVKESK. The CDR3 extends over 14 amino acids. The chain's CDR3 is CASSGGAGSYEQYF. In DNA, the CDR3 is TGTGCCAGCAGCGGGGGGGCCGGGTCCTACGAGCAGTACTTC.

This chain links TRBV19 with TRBJ2-1, with D possibly TRBD1 on 6 matching bases. The germline gives CDR1 LNHDA, CDR2 SQIVND (reference sequence). The CDR3 extends over 17 amino acids. Trimming removed 4 bases from V and 2 bases from J, with 18 bases in between. This chain's CDR3 is CASSRITGSPTYNEQFF. The CDR3 coding sequence is TGTGCCAGTAGTAGGATCACAGGGTCCCCAACCTACAATGAGCAGTTCTTC.

V and J are TRBV7-2 and TRBJ2-1; D perhaps matches TRBD1 (6 bases). CDR1 is SGHTA, CDR2 FQGNSA, per germline. V lost 6 bases, J lost 4 bases, and 16 bases lay in between. CDR3 length equals 15 residues. CDR3 in DNA: TGTGCCAGCAGTTCGAACAGGGTGCGTTACAATGAGCAGTTCTTC. It specifies CASSSNRVRYNEQFF.

There are many counts of this clonotype. V and J are TRBV30 and TRBJ2-7; D is perhaps TRBD1 or TRBD2 (6 bases each). CDR1 is GTSNPN, CDR2 SVGIG, per germline (reference sequence). This CDR3 region has 13 residues. The V end was cut by 5 bases, the J end by 4 bases, with 15 bases between. The CDR3 region is CAWEGGALYEQYF. The CDR3 nucleotides are TGTGCCTGGGAGGGGGGTGCCCTATACGAGCAGTACTTC.

The V and J genes are TRBV4-1 and TRBJ2-7, with 7 bases fitting TRBD2. From germline, CDR1 is MGHRA and CDR2 YSYEKL. This CDR3 has 16 amino acids. The J segment lost 2 bases and the V segment lost 1 base, leaving 8 bases of the junction unmatched. The CDR3 protein is CASSQVSERDPYEQYF. The CDR3 DNA reads TGCGCCAGCAGCCAAGTGTCAGAGCGGGATCCCTACGAGCAGTACTTC.

DNA of the CDR3: TGCAGTGCTAGAGATACCAGGCGTGTTGGCTCTGGAAACACCATATATTTT. Amino acids: CSARDTRRVGSGNTIYF. This sequence joins TRBV20-1 and TRBJ1-3, with D unclear. Trimming left V 0 bases short and J 0 bases short, with 15 bases between. Germline CDR1 and CDR2: DFQATT and SNEGSKA (reference sequence). There are 17 residues in the CDR3.

This clonotype was seen a single time. A much larger clone is a single base away; this may be a read error. This chain's CDR3 is CAISETGLRYKQYF. CDR3 DNA: TGTGCCATCAGTGAGACAGGGCTTAGGTACAAGCAGTACTTC. The V gene is TRBV10-3, the J gene TRBJ2-5, with D perhaps TRBD1 (6 bases). Deletions cut 2 bases from V and 11 bases from J, with 18 bases between. Germline values: CDR1 ENHRY, CDR2 SYGVKD. The CDR3 contains 14 residues.